What follows are 27 T cell receptor beta chains derived from one specimen sequenced in a study of blood T cell repertoires in COVID-19. Clones were read by immunoSEQ multiplex PCR, and TCRdb kept only the in-frame ones, dropping some. Of 120,000 to 150,000 clones listed, about 86% are singletons. Sequencing used peripheral blood. All receptors come from a woman aged 40 to 50 with acute or convalescent COVID-19.

The genes are TRBV6-5 and TRBJ1-1; TRBD1 is a possible D gene (6 bases). Germline CDR1 and CDR2: MNHEY and SVGAGI. The CDR3 sequence is 14 residues long. With 7 bases removed from V and 0 bases from J, the gap between germline ends came to 12 bases. The CDR3 DNA follows: TGTGCCAGCAAGAAACAGGGATTGAACACTGAAGCTTTCTTT. It specifies CASKKQGLNTEAFF.

J is TRBJ1-2 and V is TRBV4-3, with 7 bases lining up with TRBD1. The CDR3 runs to 14 residues. Germline-derived CDR1 and CDR2 are LGHNA and YSLEER. V gave up 5 bases and J gave up 5 bases; unmatched junction bases: 8. The CDR3 coding sequence is TGCGCCAGCAGCGGACCGGGACAGATATATGGCTACACCTTC. This sequence encodes CASSGPGQIYGYTF.

In its sample, this clone was seen a few times. The chain has TRBV18 and TRBJ1-2; 7 bases line up with TRBD1. Germline V gene data show CDR1 as KGHSH and CDR2 as LQKENI. V lost 7 bases to trimming and J lost 4 bases; unmatched junction nucleotides: 9. This CDR3 comprises 14 residues. Here the CDR3 reads CASLSGDRGYGYTF. Here the CDR3 DNA reads TGTGCCAGCTTATCGGGGGACAGAGGCTATGGCTACACCTTC. Together with reference TRBV18 and TRBJ1-2, the CDR3 gives the full variable domain: NAGVMQNPRHLVRRRGQEARLRCSPMKGHSHVYWYRQLPEEGLKFMVYLQKENIIDESGMPKERFSAEFPKEGPSILRIQQVVRGDSAAYFCASLSGDRGYGYTFGSGTRLTVV.

The V gene is TRBV9, the J gene TRBJ2-7; TRBD1 matches at 8 bases. The CDR3 length is 15 residues. V lost 0 bases and J lost 2; bases outside the gene matches: 4. CDR1 is SGDLS, CDR2 YYNGEE, per germline. The CDR3 DNA is TGTGCCAGCAGCGTAGAGGACAGGGCGACCTACGAGCAGTACTTC. Protein: CASSVEDRATYEQYF.

The chain is built from TRBV28 and TRBJ1-6; D uncertain. The CDR3 runs 14 residues. Looked up from germline, CDR1 is MDHEN and CDR2 is SYDVKM. Trimming took 1 base from V and 4 from J, leaving 5 bases between them. The CDR3 coding sequence is TGTGCCAGCAGTTTATATCAGTATAATTCACCCCTCCACTTT. This encodes CASSLYQYNSPLHF.

V is TRBV29-1 and J is TRBJ2-7, with TRBD2 identical over 9 bases. V dropped 0 bases and J dropped 2; count of bases not matched to a gene: 5. Per germline, CDR1 SQVTM and CDR2 ANQGSEA. This CDR3 spans 15 amino acids. Here the CDR3 reads CSVEDEVAGAYEQYF. CDR3 nucleotide sequence: TGCAGCGTTGAAGATGAGGTAGCGGGAGCCTACGAGCAGTACTTC.

The chain uses TRBV6-5 and TRBJ1-1, with 7 positions matching TRBD1. This CDR3 contains 14 residues. V gave up 5 bases and J gave up 4 bases; unmatched junction bases: 7. The germline gives CDR1 MNHEY, CDR2 SVGAGI. CDR3 in amino acids: CASSSPGGTTEAFF. The CDR3 DNA follows: TGTGCCAGCAGTAGCCCAGGGGGGACCACTGAAGCTTTCTTT.

V usage is TRBV5-4 and J usage is TRBJ2-3; 9 bases are shared with TRBD2. Per germline, CDR1 SGHNT and CDR2 YYREEE (reference sequence). The length of the CDR3 is 15 residues. V trimming: 1 base; J trimming: 1 base; junction bases outside the gene matches: 1. CDR3 DNA sequence: TGTGCCAGCAGCTTGTGGACTAGCGGCACAGATACGCAGTATTTT. As protein: CASSLWTSGTDTQYF.

The chain recombines TRBV9 with TRBJ2-3, with D possibly matching TRBD1 (5 bases). The germline CDR1 and CDR2 sequences are SGDLS and YYNGEE. The CDR3 has 14 residues. Trimming cost V 1 base and J 4 bases, with 10 bases left between them. The CDR3 is CASSVQGSPDTQYF. The CDR3, as DNA: TGTGCCAGCAGCGTACAGGGTAGCCCAGATACGCAGTATTTT. Looking up the rest from reference TRBV9 and TRBJ2-3 gives the full variable domain: DSGVTQTPKHLITATGQRVTLRCSPRSGDLSVYWYQQSLDQGLQFLIQYYNGEERAKGNILERFSAQQFPDLHSELNLSSLELGDSALYFCASSVQGSPDTQYFGPGTRLTVL.

The chain uses TRBV12-3 or TRBV12-4 and TRBJ1-1; D is unresolved. The CDR3 contains 12 residues. V lost 3 bases and J lost 7, with 9 bases in between. The CDR3 is CASSFLVGEAFF. The CDR3 DNA reads TGTGCCAGCAGTTTCCTAGTAGGTGAAGCTTTCTTT.

This clone was counted between two and nine times. The rearrangement links TRBV5-1 to TRBJ1-1; a possible D gene is TRBD1 (5 bases). V lost 4 bases and J lost 0, with 10 bases in between. The CDR3 runs 14 residues. The germline CDR1 and CDR2 sequences are SGHRS and YFSETQ. Written as DNA, the CDR3 is TGCGCCAGCAGCAGAGGGGAGGTGAACACTGAAGCTTTCTTT. It is translated as CASSRGEVNTEAFF.

The rearrangement joins TRBV3-1 (or the pseudogene TRBV3-2) to TRBJ1-1; D gene unclear. The CDR3 is 13 amino acids. V was clipped by 6 bases and J by 3 bases, with 11 bases between them. Per germline, CDR1 LGHDT and CDR2 YNNKEL (reference sequence). CDR3: CASRIEGDTEAFF. Here the CDR3 DNA reads TGTGCCAGCAGGATCGAGGGAGACACTGAAGCTTTCTTT.

The chain has TRBV2 and TRBJ1-6; 7 bases fit TRBD1. Unmatched junction bases numbered 7, after V lost 7 bases and J lost 7 bases. Germline V CDR1 and CDR2: SNHLY, FYNNEI. This CDR3 contains 14 residues. The CDR3 protein is CASISGQVNSPLHF. The CDR3 DNA is TGTGCCAGCATTAGTGGACAGGTGAATTCACCCCTCCACTTT.

The count of this clone is one. The chain links TRBV2 to TRBJ2-3; a possible D gene is TRBD1 (5 bases). The V end lost 8 bases, the J end lost 2 bases, and 11 bases lay between the germline ends. CDR1 is SNHLY and CDR2 is FYNNEI in the germline V gene. The CDR3 extends over 13 amino acids. Here the CDR3 reads CASVRAPTDTQYF. Written as DNA, the CDR3 is TGTGCCAGCGTCAGGGCCCCCACAGATACGCAGTATTTT. Combining the CDR3 with reference TRBV2 and TRBJ2-3 gives the whole variable domain EPEVTQTPSHQVTQMGQEVILRCVPISNHLYFYWYRQILGQKVEFLVSFYNNEISEKSEIFDDQFSVERPDGSNFTLKIRSTKLEDSAMYFCASVRAPTDTQYFGPGTRLTVL.

The chain uses TRBV28 and TRBJ1-1; D uncertain. This CDR3 has 15 amino acids. The V gene lost 6 bases and the J gene lost 3 bases, with 17 bases spanning the gap. Germline assignment: CDR1 MDHEN and CDR2 SYDVKM. CDR3 coding DNA: TGTGCCAGCAGATCTCCGGGGTCCGGCTACACTGAAGCTTTCTTT. This codes for CASRSPGSGYTEAFF.

The chain links TRBV29-1 to TRBJ2-7, with D hard to call. The CDR3 runs 16 residues. V gave up 3 bases and J gave up 0 bases, with 18 bases separating them. From germline, CDR1 is SQVTM and CDR2 ANQGSEA. The CDR3 sequence: CSVEFEERGLSYEQYF. The CDR3 DNA follows: TGCAGCGTTGAGTTCGAGGAGAGAGGCCTCTCCTACGAGCAGTACTTC.

The chain has TRBV2 and TRBJ2-7; 7 bases are a match to TRBD2. The CDR3 contains 15 residues. Germline assignment: CDR1 SNHLY and CDR2 FYNNEI. Trimming removed 1 base from V and 0 bases from J; junction bases left unmatched: 3. The CDR3 DNA reads as TGTGCCAGCAGTGAAGGGAGCGGGATCTCCTACGAGCAGTACTTC. It encodes CASSEGSGISYEQYF.

This rearrangement joins TRBV2 to TRBJ2-1, with 9 bases fitting TRBD1. Trimming cost V 7 bases and J 11 bases; bases outside gene matches: 12. The CDR3 has 14 amino acids. Germline CDR1 is SNHLY and CDR2 is FYNNEI. The CDR3 nucleotides are TGTGCCAGCAATAGACGGGACAGGGAACGTAAGCAGTTCTTC. Translated, it gives CASNRRDRERKQFF.

This sequence joins TRBV10-3 and TRBJ2-1; 15 bases align to TRBD2. CDR1 is ENHRY and CDR2 is SYGVKD in the germline V gene. V dropped 3 bases and J dropped 0; count of bases not matched to a gene: 9. The CDR3 totals 20 residues. CDR3: CAISDPGLAGGKSSYNEQFF. The CDR3 DNA reads as TGTGCCATCAGTGACCCAGGACTAGCGGGGGGGAAAAGCTCCTACAATGAGCAGTTCTTC.

V usage is TRBV11-2 and J usage is TRBJ2-7; TRBD1 aligns across 9 bases. V shed 1 base and J 3 bases; nucleotides not matched to a gene: 13. Germline V CDR1 and CDR2: SGHAT, FQNNGV. The CDR3 runs to 18 residues. Written as DNA, the CDR3 is TGTGCCAGCAGCTTAGCCTTACCACCCCCGGGACAGGGCTACGAGCAGTACTTC. This translates into CASSLALPPPGQGYEQYF.

Here the CDR3 DNA reads TGTGCCAGCAGCCCCCTAGCGGGGGGCAGGGATGAGCAGTTCTTC. It yields the protein CASSPLAGGRDEQFF. V and J are TRBV7-6 and TRBJ2-1; 11 nucleotides align to TRBD2. The length of the CDR3 is 15 residues. The junction had 8 bases not matched to a gene; V was cut back by 5 bases and J by 8 bases. Germline CDR1 reads SGHVS; CDR2 reads FNYEAQ.

V usage is TRBV30 and J usage is TRBJ1-1; D gene unclear. The V gene's germline CDR1 is GTSNPN and CDR2 SVGIG (reference sequence). The CDR3 contains 12 residues. V was clipped by 3 bases and J by 10 bases, with 15 bases between them. The chain's CDR3 is CAWRREGPGAFF. The CDR3 DNA sequence: TGTGCCTGGAGGAGGGAGGGCCCGGGAGCTTTCTTT.

The gene calls are TRBV5-6 and TRBJ2-7; D call uncertain. Looked up from germline, CDR1 is SGHDT and CDR2 is YYEEEE. V was clipped by 3 bases and J by 2 bases, with 3 bases between them. This CDR3 is built from 11 residues. The CDR3 DNA reads TGTGCCAGCAGCTCAACCTACGAGCAGTACTTC. It codes for CASSSTYEQYF.

This sequence joins TRBV3-1 (or the pseudogene TRBV3-2) and TRBJ1-2; TRBD1 is a possible D gene (6 bases). The CDR3 sequence is 16 residues long. Germline CDR1 reads LGHDT; CDR2 reads YNNKEL (reference sequence). Trimming took off 0 bases at V and 6 bases at J, with 17 bases between the two ends. The DNA for the CDR3 is TGTGCCAGCAGCCAAGAGGTCAGGGGCGCGCGTCATGGCTACACCTTC. Translation gives CASSQEVRGARHGYTF.

The chain has TRBV9 and TRBJ1-5, with TRBD1 identical over 7 bases. The V gene's germline CDR1 is SGDLS and CDR2 YYNGEE. The CDR3 has 14 amino acids. With 0 bases clipped from V and 9 bases from J, the junction kept 6 bases outside the gene matches. The CDR3 DNA is TGTGCCAGCAGCGTAGGGACAGGCGCCTGGCCCCAGCATTTT. As protein: CASSVGTGAWPQHF.

The chain couples TRBV30 to TRBJ1-5, with TRBD1 matching over 7 bases. The CDR3 runs 14 residues. The germline V gene has CDR1 GTSNPN and CDR2 SVGIG (reference sequence). V gave up 3 bases and J gave up 0 bases; unmatched junction bases: 2. In nucleotides, the CDR3 is TGTGCCTGGAGCGGGACAGATAGCAATCAGCCCCAGCATTTT. Protein: CAWSGTDSNQPQHF.

The chain's CDR3 is CASSDTSGEQFF. The CDR3, as DNA: TGTGCCAGCAGTGATACTAGTGGTGAGCAGTTCTTC. This rearrangement joins TRBV12-3 or TRBV12-4 to TRBJ2-1; the D gene is possibly TRBD2 (5 bases). The CDR3 totals 12 residues. The germline V and J ends were trimmed by 5 bases and 9 bases, with 11 bases remaining between them.